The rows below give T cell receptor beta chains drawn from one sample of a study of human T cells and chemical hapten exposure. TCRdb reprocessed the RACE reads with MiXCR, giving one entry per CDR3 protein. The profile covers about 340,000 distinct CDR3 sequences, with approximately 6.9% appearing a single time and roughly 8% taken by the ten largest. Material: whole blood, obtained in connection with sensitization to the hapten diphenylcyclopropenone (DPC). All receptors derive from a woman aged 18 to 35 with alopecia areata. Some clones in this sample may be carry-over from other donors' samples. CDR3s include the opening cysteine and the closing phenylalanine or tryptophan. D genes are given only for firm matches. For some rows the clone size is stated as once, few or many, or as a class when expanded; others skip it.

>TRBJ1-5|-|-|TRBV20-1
CSARSREDQPQHF
TGCAGTGCTAGGTCGAGGGAGGATCAGCCCCAGCATTTT
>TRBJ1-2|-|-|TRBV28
CASRRDAYGYTF
TGTGCCAGCAGGAGGGACGCCTATGGCTACACCTTC
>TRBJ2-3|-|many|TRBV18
CASSPRRERDTQYF
TGTGCCAGCTCACCGCGCCGGGAGCGAGATACGCAGTATTTT
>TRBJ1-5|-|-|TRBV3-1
CASSPSRGREGNQPQHF
TGTGCCAGCAGCCCAAGCAGGGGCAGGGAAGGCAATCAGCCCCAGCATTTT
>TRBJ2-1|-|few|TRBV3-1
CASSPRGSSNEQFF
TGTGCCAGCAGCCCCCGAGGCTCAAGCAATGAGCAGTTCTTC
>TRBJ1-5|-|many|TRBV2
CASSDAGLPNQPQHF
TGTGCCAGCAGTGATGCAGGGTTGCCTAATCAGCCCCAGCATTTT
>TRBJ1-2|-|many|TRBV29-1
CSVEGPPDYGYTF
TGCAGCGTCGAGGGGCCGCCCGACTATGGCTACACCTTC
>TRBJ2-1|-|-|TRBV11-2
CASTEEYNEQFF
TGTGCCAGCACCGAAGAGTACAATGAGCAGTTCTTC
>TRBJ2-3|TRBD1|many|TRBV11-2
CASSLEQGRSTDTQYF
TGTGCCAGCAGCTTAGAACAGGGGCGATCCACAGATACGCAGTATTTT
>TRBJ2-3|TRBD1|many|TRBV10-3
CAISANRGASTDTQYF
TGTGCCATCAGTGCAAACAGGGGAGCTAGCACAGATACGCAGTATTTT
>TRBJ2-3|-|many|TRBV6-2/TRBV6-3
CASSYKGPDTQYF
TGTGCCAGCAGTTACAAGGGGCCAGATACGCAGTATTTT
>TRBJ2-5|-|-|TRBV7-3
CASSSGGGAWETQYF
TGTGCCAGCAGCTCAGGAGGGGGGGCGTGGGAGACCCAGTACTTC
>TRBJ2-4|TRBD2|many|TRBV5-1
CASSQNPGLAVKNIQYF
TGCGCCAGCAGCCAAAATCCGGGACTAGCGGTTAAAAACATTCAGTACTTC
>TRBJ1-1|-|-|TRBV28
CASSPPRGPTEAFF
TGTGCCAGCAGTCCCCCCCGGGGGCCCACTGAAGCTTTCTTT
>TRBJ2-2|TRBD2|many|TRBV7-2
CASSAGTSAGELFF
TGTGCCAGCAGCGCCGGGACTAGCGCCGGGGAGCTGTTTTTT
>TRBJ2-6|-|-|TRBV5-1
CASSPRGAAGANVLTF
TGCGCCAGCAGCCCGAGGGGGGCAGCGGGGGCCAACGTCCTGACTTTC
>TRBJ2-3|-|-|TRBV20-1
CSASFLVDTQYF
TGCAGTGCTAGTTTCCTGGTAGATACGCAGTATTTT
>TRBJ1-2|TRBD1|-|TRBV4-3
CASSQDPGQGLANYGYTF
TGCGCCAGCAGCCAAGACCCGGGACAGGGTCTCGCAAACTATGGCTACACCTTC
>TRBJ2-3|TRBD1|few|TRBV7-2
CASSLVGQGDTQYF
TGTGCCAGCAGCTTAGTAGGACAGGGAGATACGCAGTATTTT
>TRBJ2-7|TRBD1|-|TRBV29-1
CSVPGTGNSYEQYF
TGCAGCGTTCCTGGGACAGGGAATTCCTACGAGCAGTACTTC
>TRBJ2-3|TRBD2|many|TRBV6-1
CASRENERGRSDTQYF
TGTGCCAGCAGGGAGAACGAGCGGGGGCGGTCAGATACGCAGTATTTT
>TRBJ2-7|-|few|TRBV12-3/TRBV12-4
CASSAGDGTYEQYF
TGTGCCAGCAGTGCCGGGGACGGTACCTACGAGCAGTACTTC
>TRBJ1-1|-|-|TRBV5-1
CASSTAQGLNTEAFF
TGCGCCAGCAGCACGGCACAGGGTTTGAACACTGAAGCTTTCTTT
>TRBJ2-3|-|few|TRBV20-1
CSARSQRDTQYF
TGCAGTGCTAGGTCCCAGCGCGATACGCAGTATTTT
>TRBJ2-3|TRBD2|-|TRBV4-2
CASSQVRLAGALPMRDTQYF
TGTGCCAGCAGCCAAGTTCGGCTAGCGGGGGCGCTCCCGATGCGAGATACGCAGTATTTT
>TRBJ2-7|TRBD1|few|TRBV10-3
CAISGPGGEQYF
TGTGCCATCAGTGGGCCAGGGGGAGAGCAGTACTTC
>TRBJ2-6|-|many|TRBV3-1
CASSPSTGANVLTF
TGTGCCAGCAGCCCCAGTACTGGGGCCAACGTCCTGACTTTC
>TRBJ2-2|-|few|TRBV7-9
CATQTKNTGELFF
TGTGCCACCCAAACCAAGAACACCGGGGAGCTGTTTTTT
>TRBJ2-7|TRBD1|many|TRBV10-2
CASSLTGVYEQYF
TGCGCCAGCAGTTTGACAGGGGTCTACGAGCAGTACTTC
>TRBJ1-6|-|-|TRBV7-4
CASSFFAGDSPLHF
TGTGCCAGCAGCTTTTTCGCGGGTGATTCACCCCTCCACTTT
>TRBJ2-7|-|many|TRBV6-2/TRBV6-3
CASSDLAYEQYF
TGTGCCAGCTCGGACCTTGCCTACGAGCAGTACTTC
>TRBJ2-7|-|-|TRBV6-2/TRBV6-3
CASCGSGGIEQYF
TGTGCCAGCTGTGGTTCCGGGGGCATAGAGCAGTACTTC
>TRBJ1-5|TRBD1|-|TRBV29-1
CSVEERSPGQGRNQPQHF
TGCAGCGTTGAAGAAAGGAGTCCGGGACAGGGGCGCAATCAGCCCCAGCATTTT
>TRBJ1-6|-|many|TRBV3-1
CASSQGAGVTPLHF
TGTGCCAGCAGCCAAGGGGCAGGGGTCACCCCCCTCCACTTT
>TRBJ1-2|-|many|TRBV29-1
CSVAEGSGYGYTF
TGCAGCGTTGCGGAGGGGTCCGGCTATGGCTACACCTTC
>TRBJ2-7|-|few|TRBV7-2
CASSPPGKTGYEQYF
TGTGCCAGCAGCCCGCCGGGTAAGACAGGCTACGAGCAGTACTTC
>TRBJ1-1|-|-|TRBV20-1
CSVGRVETEAFF
TGCAGTGTTGGGAGGGTGGAGACTGAAGCTTTCTTT
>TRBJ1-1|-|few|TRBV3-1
CASSLAQKNTEAFF
TGTGCCAGCAGCCTCGCGCAGAAGAACACTGAAGCTTTCTTT
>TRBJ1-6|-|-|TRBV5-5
CASSRSATYNSPLHF
TGTGCCAGCAGCCGGTCCGCCACCTATAATTCACCCCTCCACTTT
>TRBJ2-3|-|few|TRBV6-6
CASSYSSKAGLFTDTQYF
TGTGCCAGCAGTTACTCGAGTAAGGCAGGACTTTTCACAGATACGCAGTATTTT
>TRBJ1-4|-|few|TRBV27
CASSRVATNEKLFF
TGTGCCAGCAGTAGGGTTGCAACTAATGAAAAACTGTTTTTT
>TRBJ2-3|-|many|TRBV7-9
CASSLGRLSTDTQYF
TGTGCCAGCAGCTTAGGCAGACTCAGCACAGATACGCAGTATTTT
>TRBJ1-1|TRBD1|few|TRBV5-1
CASGAGGGEAFF
TGCGCCAGCGGTGCAGGGGGAGGTGAAGCTTTCTTT
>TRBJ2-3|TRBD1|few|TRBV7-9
CASSSGQGITDTQYF
TGTGCCAGCAGCTCCGGACAGGGGATCACAGATACGCAGTATTTT
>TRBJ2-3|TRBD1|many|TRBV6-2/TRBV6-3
CASSFRDRVGDTQYF
TGCGCCAGCAGTTTTAGGGACAGGGTCGGAGATACGCAGTATTTT
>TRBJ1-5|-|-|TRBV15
CATSPKWNQPQHF
TGTGCCACCAGCCCTAAATGGAATCAGCCCCAGCATTTT
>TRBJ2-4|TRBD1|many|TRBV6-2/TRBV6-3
CASSPGQPLAKNIQYF
TGTGCCAGCAGCCCGGGACAGCCCCTAGCCAAAAACATTCAGTACTTC
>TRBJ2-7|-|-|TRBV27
CASSVRDTSYEQYF
TGTGCCAGCAGTGTCCGGGACACCTCCTACGAGCAGTATTTC
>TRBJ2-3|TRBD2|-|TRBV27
CASSLAGGVTDTQYF
TGTGCCAGCAGTCTAGCGGGGGGCGTAACAGATACGCAGTATTTT